A selection of T cell receptor beta chains follows, all from one sample in a study of human T cells and chemical hapten exposure. TCRdb reprocessed the RACE reads with MiXCR, giving one entry per CDR3 protein. Here the sample spans tens of thousands of distinct CDR3 sequences, 10% to 12% being singletons. Sample: whole blood, taken in connection with sensitization to the hapten diphenylcyclopropenone (DPC). The source of these receptors is a middle-aged woman with alopecia areata. Some clones in this sample may be carry-over from other donors' samples. Both conserved end residues are part of each CDR3. Each record gives: CDR3 DNA, CDR3 protein, D gene, clone size, J gene, V gene. The D gene is left open where the match is weak. Clone size is stated in some rows and not others, as once, few, many or a class when expanded.

cdr3_nt: TGCAGTGCTAGACCGACGACAGGGGATAATGAGCAGTTCTTC
cdr3_aa: CSARPTTGDNEQFF
d_call: TRBD1
clone_size: -
j_call: TRBJ2-1
v_call: TRBV20-1

cdr3_nt: TGTGCCTGGAGTAAGGGTTCTAAGGGCTATGGCTACACCTTC
cdr3_aa: CAWSKGSKGYGYTF
d_call: -
clone_size: many
j_call: TRBJ1-2
v_call: TRBV30

cdr3_nt: TGTGCCAGTAGGAGGGCTAGCGGGGGAAACTACGAGCAGTACTTC
cdr3_aa: CASRRASGGNYEQYF
d_call: TRBD2
clone_size: few
j_call: TRBJ2-7
v_call: TRBV19

cdr3_nt: TGTGCCAGCAGCGTAGAAGGAGATACGCAGTATTTT
cdr3_aa: CASSVEGDTQYF
d_call: -
clone_size: -
j_call: TRBJ2-3
v_call: TRBV9

cdr3_nt: TGTGCCTGGAGTGGGGCCGCGGGGGGTGAGCAGTTCTTC
cdr3_aa: CAWSGAAGGEQFF
d_call: TRBD2
clone_size: many
j_call: TRBJ2-1
v_call: TRBV30

cdr3_nt: TGTGCCAGCAGACCAGAAAGTTGGGAGCAGTCCTTC
cdr3_aa: CASRPESWEQSF
d_call: -
clone_size: few
j_call: TRBJ2-1
v_call: TRBV7-8

cdr3_nt: TGTGCCTGGACAGGGGAAGCCTACGAGCAGTACTTC
cdr3_aa: CAWTGEAYEQYF
d_call: -
clone_size: many
j_call: TRBJ2-7
v_call: TRBV30

cdr3_nt: TGTGCCACCAGCAGACCTACAGGGGATAGTAAAGAGACCCAGTACTTC
cdr3_aa: CATSRPTGDSKETQYF
d_call: TRBD1
clone_size: many
j_call: TRBJ2-5
v_call: TRBV15

cdr3_nt: TGTGCCAGCAGCCTTCTGAATCAGCCCCAGCATTTT
cdr3_aa: CASSLLNQPQHF
d_call: -
clone_size: many
j_call: TRBJ1-5
v_call: TRBV7-9

cdr3_nt: TGTGCCAGCAGGCTCCCGGGACTAGCGGGGGGCGGCACCGGGGAGCTGTTTTTT
cdr3_aa: CASRLPGLAGGGTGELFF
d_call: TRBD2
clone_size: many
j_call: TRBJ2-2
v_call: TRBV7-9

cdr3_nt: TGTGCCAGCAGCTTAGGGGGGGCGTTTGAGCAGTTCTTC
cdr3_aa: CASSLGGAFEQFF
d_call: -
clone_size: -
j_call: TRBJ2-1
v_call: TRBV7-2

cdr3_nt: TGCAGTGCTAGGTGGCTGCCCCAAGTGGAGACCCAGTACTTC
cdr3_aa: CSARWLPQVETQYF
d_call: -
clone_size: few
j_call: TRBJ2-5
v_call: TRBV20-1

cdr3_nt: TGCGCCATCCCAGGGGCGTCCCGCACAGATACGCAGTATTTT
cdr3_aa: CAIPGASRTDTQYF
d_call: -
clone_size: -
j_call: TRBJ2-3
v_call: TRBV4-1